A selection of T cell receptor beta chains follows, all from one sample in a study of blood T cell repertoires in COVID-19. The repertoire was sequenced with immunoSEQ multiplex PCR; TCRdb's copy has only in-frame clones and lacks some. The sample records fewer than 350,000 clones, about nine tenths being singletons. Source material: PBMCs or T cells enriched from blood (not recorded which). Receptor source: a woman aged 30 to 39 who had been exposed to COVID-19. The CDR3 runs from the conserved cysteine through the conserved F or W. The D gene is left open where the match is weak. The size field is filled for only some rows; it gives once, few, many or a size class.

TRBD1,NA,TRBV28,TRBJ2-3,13,CASRPTGVDTQYF,TGTGCCAGCAGACCGACAGGGGTAGATACGCAGTATTTT
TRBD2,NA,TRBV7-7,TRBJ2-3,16,CASSSGTSGGGDTQYF,TGTGCTAGCAGCTCCGGGACTAGCGGCGGTGGAGATACGCAGTATTTT
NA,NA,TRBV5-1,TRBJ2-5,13,CASSHGNSETQYF,TGCGCCAGCAGCCACGGGAACTCTGAGACCCAGTACTTC
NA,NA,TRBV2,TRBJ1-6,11,CASRTGDPLHF,TGTGCCAGCAGGACGGGGGACCCCCTCCACTTT
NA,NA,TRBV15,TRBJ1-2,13,CATSRKDTYGYTF,TGTGCCACCAGCAGGAAGGACACCTATGGCTACACCTTC
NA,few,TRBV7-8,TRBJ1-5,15,CASSFTPMGPQPQHF,TGTGCCAGCAGCTTCACCCCTATGGGGCCTCAGCCCCAGCATTTT
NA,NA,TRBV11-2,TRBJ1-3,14,CASSLALAGNTIYF,TGTGCCAGCAGCTTAGCCCTTGCGGGAAACACCATATATTTT
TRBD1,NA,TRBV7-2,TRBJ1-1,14,CASSTLWDSSEAFF,TGTGCCAGCAGCACCCTATGGGACAGTTCCGAAGCTTTCTTT
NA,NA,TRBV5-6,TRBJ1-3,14,CASSLGRAGNTIYF,TGTGCCAGCAGCTTGGGCAGGGCCGGAAACACCATATATTTT
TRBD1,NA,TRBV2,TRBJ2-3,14,CASTETGITDTQYF,TGTGCCAGCACAGAGACAGGGATCACAGATACGCAGTATTTT
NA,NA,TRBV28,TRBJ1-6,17,CASSTYGGFAYNSPLHF,TGTGCCAGCAGTACGTACGGGGGGTTTGCCTATAATTCACCCCTCCACTTT
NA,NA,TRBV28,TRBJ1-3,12,CASRLSGNTIYF,TGTGCCAGCCGTCTCTCTGGAAACACCATATATTTT
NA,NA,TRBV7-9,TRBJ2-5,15,CASSLGGSAFETQYF,TGTGCCAGCAGCTTAGGCGGGTCCGCGTTCGAGACCCAGTACTTC
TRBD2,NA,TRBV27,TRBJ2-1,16,CASSPLTGGRYNEQFF,TGTGCCAGCAGTCCCCTGACGGGAGGGCGTTATAATGAGCAGTTCTTC
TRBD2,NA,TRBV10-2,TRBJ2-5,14,CASRPLAGGETQYF,TGCGCCAGCAGACCGTTAGCGGGAGGAGAGACCCAGTACTTC
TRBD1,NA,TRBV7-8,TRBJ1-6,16,CASSLMGQGAFSPLHF,TGTGCCAGCAGCTTAATGGGACAGGGGGCGTTTTCACCCCTCCACTTT
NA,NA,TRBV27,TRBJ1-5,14,CASSPRGNNQPQHF,TGTGCCAGCAGTCCCCGCGGAAACAATCAGCCCCAGCATTTT
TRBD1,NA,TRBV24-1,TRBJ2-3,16,CATSDLGTGSTDTQYF,TGTGCCACCAGTGATTTGGGGACAGGGAGCACAGATACGCAGTATTTT